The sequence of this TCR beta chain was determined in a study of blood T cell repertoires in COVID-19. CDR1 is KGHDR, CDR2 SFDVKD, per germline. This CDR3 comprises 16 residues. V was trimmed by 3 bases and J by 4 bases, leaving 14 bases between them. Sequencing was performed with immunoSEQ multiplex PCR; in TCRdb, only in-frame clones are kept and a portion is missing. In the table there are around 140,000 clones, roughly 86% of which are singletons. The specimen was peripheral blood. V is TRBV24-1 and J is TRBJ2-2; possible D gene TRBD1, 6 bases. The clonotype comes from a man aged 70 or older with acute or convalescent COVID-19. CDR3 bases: TGTGCCACCAGTGATCCAGCAGGGACACCCACCGGGGAGCTGTTTTTT. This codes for CATSDPAGTPTGELFF.